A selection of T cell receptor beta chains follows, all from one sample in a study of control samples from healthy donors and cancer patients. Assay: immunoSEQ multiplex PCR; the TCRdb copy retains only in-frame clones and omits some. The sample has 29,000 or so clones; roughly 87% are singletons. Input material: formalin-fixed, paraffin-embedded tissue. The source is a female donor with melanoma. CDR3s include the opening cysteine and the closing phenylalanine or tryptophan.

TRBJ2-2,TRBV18,CASSPGGNTGELFF
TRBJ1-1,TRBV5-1,CASSLQGEGNAEAFF
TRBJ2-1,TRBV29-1,CSLRTSGRHEQFF
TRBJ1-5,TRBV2,CASRDRGFQPQHF
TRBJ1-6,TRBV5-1,CASSLGAGQGSPLHF
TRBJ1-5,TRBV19,CASKFGQVNQPQHF
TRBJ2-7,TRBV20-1,CSASKDTAYEQYF
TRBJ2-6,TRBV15,CATSRLGGSGANVLTF
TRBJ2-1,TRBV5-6,CASSTDARTFNEQFF
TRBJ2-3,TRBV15,CATSRRTSGSAADTQYF
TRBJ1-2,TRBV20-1,CSASRQGSYGYTF
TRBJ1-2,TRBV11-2,CASSHNPGQGRGGYTF
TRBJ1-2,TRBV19,CASSPRDRLGNGYTF
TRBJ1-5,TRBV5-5,CASSLGTGERSNQPQHF
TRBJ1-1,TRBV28,CASSKGGAFF
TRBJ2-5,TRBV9,CASSPEAGGFETQYF
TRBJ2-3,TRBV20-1,CSARSDTQYF
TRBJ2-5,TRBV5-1,CASSSPPWGFQETQYF
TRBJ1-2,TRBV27,CASRSDSFTGYTF
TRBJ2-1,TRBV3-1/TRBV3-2,CASSQREGGRRLF
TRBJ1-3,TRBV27,CASSPDFMSSGNTIYF
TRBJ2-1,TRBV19,CASSEGRRYNEQFF
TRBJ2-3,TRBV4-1,CASRVILGLAGDVGYTQYF
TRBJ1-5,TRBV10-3,CAISESPTPGQGVWSNQPQHF
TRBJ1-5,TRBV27,CASSLKAPQGNQPQHF
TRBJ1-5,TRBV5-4,CASSLDRGDQPQHF
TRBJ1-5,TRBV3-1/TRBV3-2,CASSRGQPQHF
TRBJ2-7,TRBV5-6,CASSLRGQRGSEQYF
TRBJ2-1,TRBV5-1,CASSPGQLYNEQFF
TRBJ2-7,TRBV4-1,CASSYLSGSGIYEQYF
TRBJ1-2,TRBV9,CASSVGQGKGGYTF
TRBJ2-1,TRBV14,CASSQPLGGTEINNEQFF
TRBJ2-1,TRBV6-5,CASSYGSSGRNEQFF
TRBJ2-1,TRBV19,CASSIVKGGTGYNEQFF
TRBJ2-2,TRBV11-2,CASSSHLGGAGELFF
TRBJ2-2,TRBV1,CTSSQTGGDTGELFF
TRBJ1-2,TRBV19,CASRTVTGTYGYTF
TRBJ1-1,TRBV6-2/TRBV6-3,CASSSWQGGTEAFF
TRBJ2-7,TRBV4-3,CASSQGTGNYEQYF
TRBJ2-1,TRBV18,CANSPPGTSGSWGEQFF
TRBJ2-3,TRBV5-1,CASSLRGSSTDTQYF
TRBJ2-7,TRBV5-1,CASSLIGAPLEQYF
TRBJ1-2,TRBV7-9,CASSLPGANYGYTF
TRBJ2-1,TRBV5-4,CASSADSALTGFYNEQFF
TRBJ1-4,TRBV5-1,CASSLYVDTNEKLFF
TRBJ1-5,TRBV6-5,CASSRDRDIQQPQHF
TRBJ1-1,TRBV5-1,CASSFGQGSTEAFF
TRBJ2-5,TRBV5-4,CASSLIGQSQETQYF
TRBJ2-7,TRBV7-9,CASSLGGGEQYF
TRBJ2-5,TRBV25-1,CASSEGQALQETQYF
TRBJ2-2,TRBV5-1,CASTPLADTGELFF
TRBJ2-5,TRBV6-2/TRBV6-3,CASSYSIGTKETQYF
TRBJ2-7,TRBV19,CATRQGLDSYEQYF